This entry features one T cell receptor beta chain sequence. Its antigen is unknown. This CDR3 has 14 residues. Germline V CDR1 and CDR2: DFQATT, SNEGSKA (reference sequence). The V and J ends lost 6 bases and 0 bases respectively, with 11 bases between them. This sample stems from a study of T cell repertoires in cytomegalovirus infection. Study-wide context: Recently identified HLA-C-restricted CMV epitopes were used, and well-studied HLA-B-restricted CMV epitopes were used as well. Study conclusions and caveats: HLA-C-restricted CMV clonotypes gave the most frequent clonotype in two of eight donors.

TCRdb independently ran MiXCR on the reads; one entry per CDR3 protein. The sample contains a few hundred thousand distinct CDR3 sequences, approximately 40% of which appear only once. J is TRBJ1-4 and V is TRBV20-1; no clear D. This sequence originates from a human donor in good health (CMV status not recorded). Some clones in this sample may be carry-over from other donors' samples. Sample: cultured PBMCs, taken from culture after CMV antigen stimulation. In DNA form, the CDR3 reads TGCAGTGCCCCTTCCAGGACAACTAATGAAAAACTGTTTTTT. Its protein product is CSAPSRTTNEKLFF.